This TCR beta chain appears in the sequencing data of a study of cytomegalovirus exposure and HLA in healthy donors. PCR was performed using 60 Vbeta and 13 Jbeta primers. Data came from immunoSEQ multiplex PCR; TCRdb stores just in-frame clones and leaves some out. This table has some 120,000 clones, roughly three quarters appearing once. Findings and limits, study-wide: In a later analysis, parvovirus B19, influenza, CMV and Epstein-Barr virus appeared linked to several top co-occurrence clusters. Equally common other TCR beta chains were less clonally expanded than HLA-associated ones, a later analysis found.

As to this clone: The antigen is not known.

The clonotype comes from a woman aged 40 to 49 in good health and CMV-seropositive. Specimen: PBMCs.

CDR3 region: CASSTIPGTGENQPQHF. DNA for the CDR3: TGTGCCAGTAGTACAATACCCGGGACAGGGGAAAATCAGCCCCAGCATTTT. The V and J genes are TRBV19 and TRBJ1-5, with 10 bases aligning to TRBD1. With V trimmed by 4 bases and J by 4 bases, 10 bases remained unmatched. The CDR3 runs to 17 residues. The V gene's germline CDR1 is LNHDA and CDR2 SQIVND (reference sequence).